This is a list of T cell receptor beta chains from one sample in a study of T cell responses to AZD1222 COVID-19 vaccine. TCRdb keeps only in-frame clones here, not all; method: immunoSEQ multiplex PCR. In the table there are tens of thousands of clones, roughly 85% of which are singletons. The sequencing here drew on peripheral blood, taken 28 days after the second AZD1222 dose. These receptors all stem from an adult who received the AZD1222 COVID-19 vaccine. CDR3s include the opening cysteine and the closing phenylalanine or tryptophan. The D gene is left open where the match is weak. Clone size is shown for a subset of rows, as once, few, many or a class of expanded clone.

CDR3nt: TGTGCCAGCAGTGAAACGGGCTCAGGGACCCAGTACTTC
CDR3aa: CASSETGSGTQYF
abundance: .
d_gene: .
j_gene: TRBJ2-5
v_gene: TRBV6-1

CDR3nt: TGCAGTGCCAAAGAGGGGGTAGGGGCTTTCTTT
CDR3aa: CSAKEGVGAFF
abundance: .
d_gene: .
j_gene: TRBJ1-1
v_gene: TRBV20-1

CDR3nt: TGTGCCATTACCGGGGGTACCACAGATACGCAGTATTTT
CDR3aa: CAITGGTTDTQYF
abundance: many
d_gene: .
j_gene: TRBJ2-3
v_gene: TRBV10-3

CDR3nt: TGTGCCAGCATCCAGGGTGGCGGGAGACACAATGAGCAGTTCTTC
CDR3aa: CASIQGGGRHNEQFF
abundance: .
d_gene: TRBD2
j_gene: TRBJ2-1
v_gene: TRBV11-3

CDR3nt: TGCGCCAGCAGCTTGGCCAGGGGGCTAGGAACCGGGGAGCTGTTTTTT
CDR3aa: CASSLARGLGTGELFF
abundance: .
d_gene: TRBD1
j_gene: TRBJ2-2
v_gene: TRBV5-1

CDR3nt: TGTGCCAGCAGTTTGTTAACCTATGGCTACACCTTC
CDR3aa: CASSLLTYGYTF
abundance: .
d_gene: .
j_gene: TRBJ1-2
v_gene: TRBV28

CDR3nt: TGCAGCGTGGACACCGGGACTGTGACAGATACGCAGTATTTT
CDR3aa: CSVDTGTVTDTQYF
abundance: .
d_gene: .
j_gene: TRBJ2-3
v_gene: TRBV29-1

CDR3nt: TGTGCCAGCAGCGTAGGGCTGTTAGGCTACGAGCAGTACTTC
CDR3aa: CASSVGLLGYEQYF
abundance: .
d_gene: .
j_gene: TRBJ2-7
v_gene: TRBV9

CDR3nt: TGTGCCAGCAGCCTCATGAGGAGGGGTAACAATCAGCCCCAGCATTTT
CDR3aa: CASSLMRRGNNQPQHF
abundance: .
d_gene: .
j_gene: TRBJ1-5
v_gene: TRBV28

CDR3nt: TGTGCCAGCAGCTTTAGGCTTGGGACCGGGGAGCTGTTTTTT
CDR3aa: CASSFRLGTGELFF
abundance: many
d_gene: .
j_gene: TRBJ2-2
v_gene: TRBV11-2

CDR3nt: TGTGCCAGCAGCTTACAGGGGAACACTGAAGCTTTCTTT
CDR3aa: CASSLQGNTEAFF
abundance: .
d_gene: .
j_gene: TRBJ1-1
v_gene: TRBV7-8

CDR3nt: TGTGCCAGCAGCAAATCTTTTGAAAAAGAGACCCAGTACTTC
CDR3aa: CASSKSFEKETQYF
abundance: once
d_gene: .
j_gene: TRBJ2-5
v_gene: TRBV21-1

CDR3nt: TGCGCCAGCAGCCCTGACAGCCTCTGTTTCTATGGCTACACCTTC
CDR3aa: CASSPDSLCFYGYTF
abundance: once
d_gene: .
j_gene: TRBJ1-2
v_gene: TRBV5-1

CDR3nt: TGTGCCAGCAGCCAAGAAACGGGGTGGGACACTGAAGCTTTCTTT
CDR3aa: CASSQETGWDTEAFF
abundance: .
d_gene: .
j_gene: TRBJ1-1
v_gene: TRBV4-2

CDR3nt: TGTGCCAGCAGTTCTACTAGCGGGGTACAGTTCTTC
CDR3aa: CASSSTSGVQFF
abundance: .
d_gene: TRBD2
j_gene: TRBJ2-1
v_gene: TRBV6-5

CDR3nt: TGTGCCAGCAGCGTATCTGACACAGCCAAAAACATTCAGTACTTC
CDR3aa: CASSVSDTAKNIQYF
abundance: .
d_gene: .
j_gene: TRBJ2-4
v_gene: TRBV9

CDR3nt: TGTGCCAGCATCCAGGGGGCGGATCAGCCCCAGCATTTT
CDR3aa: CASIQGADQPQHF
abundance: .
d_gene: TRBD1
j_gene: TRBJ1-5
v_gene: TRBV12-3/TRBV12-4

CDR3nt: TGTGCCAGCAGTTACCGGTCTAGCGGGCGCCAAGAGACCCAGTACTTC
CDR3aa: CASSYRSSGRQETQYF
abundance: .
d_gene: TRBD2
j_gene: TRBJ2-5
v_gene: TRBV6-2/TRBV6-3

CDR3nt: TGTGCCAGCTCACCCACCGGGACTGACACAGATACGCAGTATTTT
CDR3aa: CASSPTGTDTDTQYF
abundance: .
d_gene: .
j_gene: TRBJ2-3
v_gene: TRBV18

CDR3nt: TGCGCCAGCAGCCCAGGGGACGGAAACACCATATATTTT
CDR3aa: CASSPGDGNTIYF
abundance: .
d_gene: .
j_gene: TRBJ1-3
v_gene: TRBV5-1

CDR3nt: TGCGCCAGCAGTTTAGGGACCACTGAAGCTTTCTTT
CDR3aa: CASSLGTTEAFF
abundance: few
d_gene: .
j_gene: TRBJ1-1
v_gene: TRBV5-1

CDR3nt: TGTGCCAGCAGCCAGCTGTCCCTCACCGTCGGTGAAAAACTGTTTTTT
CDR3aa: CASSQLSLTVGEKLFF
abundance: once
d_gene: .
j_gene: TRBJ1-4
v_gene: TRBV7-9

CDR3nt: TGTGCCAGCAGCCCGGGACAGGGGAACGGCTACACCTTC
CDR3aa: CASSPGQGNGYTF
abundance: .
d_gene: TRBD1
j_gene: TRBJ1-2
v_gene: TRBV7-3

CDR3nt: TGTGCCAGCAGAGCAGGGACAGGGGGGAACTATGGCTACACCTTC
CDR3aa: CASRAGTGGNYGYTF
abundance: .
d_gene: TRBD1
j_gene: TRBJ1-2
v_gene: TRBV6-5

CDR3nt: TGTGCCAGCAGCATCCTCGGGGGTGGTGGCTACACCTTC
CDR3aa: CASSILGGGGYTF
abundance: few
d_gene: .
j_gene: TRBJ1-2
v_gene: TRBV11-3

CDR3nt: TGTGCTAGCAGCCCCCCCCACGGCGCCGGGGAGCTGTTTTTT
CDR3aa: CASSPPHGAGELFF
abundance: once
d_gene: .
j_gene: TRBJ2-2
v_gene: TRBV7-7

CDR3nt: TGTGCCAGCAGACCCGGGACAGGCACTGAAGCTTTCTTT
CDR3aa: CASRPGTGTEAFF
abundance: .
d_gene: TRBD1
j_gene: TRBJ1-1
v_gene: TRBV11-2

CDR3nt: TGTGCCAGCAGGAAAGACAGGGAAAGGTTGGGCGAGCAGTACTTC
CDR3aa: CASRKDRERLGEQYF
abundance: .
d_gene: TRBD1
j_gene: TRBJ2-7
v_gene: TRBV2

CDR3nt: TGTGCCAGCAGCTCAAACGGGTTAGAAGCTTTCTTT
CDR3aa: CASSSNGLEAFF
abundance: .
d_gene: .
j_gene: TRBJ1-1
v_gene: TRBV7-9

CDR3nt: TGTGCCAGTAGTCCCGGTCCCACCGGGGAGCTGTTTTTT
CDR3aa: CASSPGPTGELFF
abundance: .
d_gene: .
j_gene: TRBJ2-2
v_gene: TRBV19

CDR3nt: TGTGCCACCAGCAGAGGTGGGAATGAGCAGTTCTTC
CDR3aa: CATSRGGNEQFF
abundance: .
d_gene: .
j_gene: TRBJ2-1
v_gene: TRBV15

CDR3nt: TGTGCCACCAGTGATTTAGGGACAGGGTCTGTAGAGACCCAGTACTTC
CDR3aa: CATSDLGTGSVETQYF
abundance: .
d_gene: TRBD1
j_gene: TRBJ2-5
v_gene: TRBV24-1

CDR3nt: TGCAGTGCTGGTGCCCCACCGGTGAATCAGCCCCAGCATTTT
CDR3aa: CSAGAPPVNQPQHF
abundance: .
d_gene: .
j_gene: TRBJ1-5
v_gene: TRBV20-1

CDR3nt: TGTGCCAGCAGTTACATGGCAGTGTATAGCAATCAGCCCCAGCATTTT
CDR3aa: CASSYMAVYSNQPQHF
abundance: .
d_gene: .
j_gene: TRBJ1-5
v_gene: TRBV6-6

CDR3nt: TGTGCCAGCAGAGCCTCGGGACAATATGGCTACACCTTC
CDR3aa: CASRASGQYGYTF
abundance: .
d_gene: .
j_gene: TRBJ1-2
v_gene: TRBV27

CDR3nt: TGTGCCACAGCTGCGGGTTCGGAAGAGACCCAGTACTTC
CDR3aa: CATAAGSEETQYF
abundance: .
d_gene: .
j_gene: TRBJ2-5
v_gene: TRBV24-1

CDR3nt: TGCAGCGTTACTAGCGGGAGTACCCCGCAGTATTTT
CDR3aa: CSVTSGSTPQYF
abundance: .
d_gene: TRBD2
j_gene: TRBJ2-3
v_gene: TRBV29-1

CDR3nt: TGTGCCAGCAGCTTAGGACCGGACTACAATGAGCAGTTCTTC
CDR3aa: CASSLGPDYNEQFF
abundance: few
d_gene: .
j_gene: TRBJ2-1
v_gene: TRBV5-6

CDR3nt: TGTGCCAGCAGGGGTGCGGGGTCCTACAATGAGCAGTTCTTC
CDR3aa: CASRGAGSYNEQFF
abundance: .
d_gene: .
j_gene: TRBJ2-1
v_gene: TRBV28

CDR3nt: TGTGCCAGCGGGGAATATGGACGGAAAGCTGCGCAGTTCTTC
CDR3aa: CASGEYGRKAAQFF
abundance: .
d_gene: .
j_gene: TRBJ2-1
v_gene: TRBV7-2

CDR3nt: TGCGCCAGCAGTTCAAAGCGGGGGGTGAACACCGGGGAGCTGTTTTTT
CDR3aa: CASSSKRGVNTGELFF
abundance: .
d_gene: TRBD2
j_gene: TRBJ2-2
v_gene: TRBV10-1

CDR3nt: TGTGCCAGCAGCTCCGGACAGGGGGCGAGGAATTCACCCCTCCACTTT
CDR3aa: CASSSGQGARNSPLHF
abundance: .
d_gene: TRBD1
j_gene: TRBJ1-6
v_gene: TRBV5-8

CDR3nt: TGCGCCAGCAGCCAAGGGCGCAATCAGCCCCAGCATTTT
CDR3aa: CASSQGRNQPQHF
abundance: .
d_gene: .
j_gene: TRBJ1-5
v_gene: TRBV4-3

CDR3nt: TGTGCCAGCAGCCCTACTTCTGCGAACACTGAAGCTTTCTTT
CDR3aa: CASSPTSANTEAFF
abundance: .
d_gene: .
j_gene: TRBJ1-1
v_gene: TRBV3-1/TRBV3-2

CDR3nt: TGTGCCAGCAGCCTGGCCTCTGGAAACACCATATATTTT
CDR3aa: CASSLASGNTIYF
abundance: .
d_gene: .
j_gene: TRBJ1-3
v_gene: TRBV6-2/TRBV6-3